The 10 T cell receptor beta chains listed next were all sequenced from one sample in a study of beta chain features in type 1 diabetes. Reverse transcription of all isolated RNA meant that expressed TCRB transcripts were sequenced. Only in-frame clones appear in the TCRdb table, and some are missing; sequencing was by immunoSEQ multiplex PCR. The table has about 150,000 clones, 11% seen once; the top ten hold roughly 1.9%. Sequencing input: central memory CD4+ T cells from blood. All receptors derive from a man younger than 35 in good health.

This clone was picked up a small number of times. V and J are TRBV11-2 and TRBJ2-2; 9 positions match TRBD2. The V gene's germline CDR1 is SGHAT and CDR2 FQNNGV. Trimming removed 2 bases from V and 9 bases from J; junction bases left unmatched: 7. This CDR3 has 15 residues. The DNA of the CDR3 is TGTGCCAGCAGCTTACTGGCGGGGGGGCCTAGGGAGCTGTTTTTT. Protein sequence: CASSLLAGGPRELFF.

A few counts support this clone. The chain uses TRBV29-1 and TRBJ2-3; D unclear. Trimming removed 3 bases from V and 4 bases from J, with 8 bases in between. Germline CDR1 and CDR2: SQVTM and ANQGSEA. This CDR3 comprises 12 residues. This chain's CDR3 is CSVDWTSDTQYF. The DNA of the CDR3 is TGCAGCGTTGATTGGACGTCAGATACGCAGTATTTT.

The table lists this clone with a few counts. The V gene is TRBV25-1, the J gene TRBJ2-3; 7 bases map to TRBD1. The trim removed 1 base at V and 4 bases at J, leaving 8 bases unmatched. CDR3 length: 16 residues. From germline, CDR1 is MGHDK and CDR2 SYGVNS. CDR3 coding DNA: TGTGCCAGCAGTGAATTGAAGGGGGCGATACCAGATACGCAGTATTTT. Its protein product is CASSELKGAIPDTQYF.

This clone has a handful of counts. The rearrangement uses TRBV11-2 and TRBJ2-6; D gene unclear. V shed 1 base and J shed 0 bases, with 4 bases lying between them. Germline-derived CDR1 and CDR2 are SGHAT and FQNNGV. The CDR3 length is 15 residues. The CDR3 protein is CASSLGASGANVLTF. In nucleotides, the CDR3 is TGTGCCAGCAGCTTAGGGGCCTCTGGGGCCAACGTCCTGACTTTC.

This chain uses TRBV2 with TRBJ1-4, with 8 bases matching TRBD1. Germline V lookup: CDR1 SNHLY, CDR2 FYNNEI. The CDR3 length is 16 residues. With V trimmed by 3 bases and J by 3 bases, 6 bases remained unmatched. The CDR3 coding sequence is TGTGCCAGCAGTGACCCCAGGGGGCGGTCTAATGAAAAACTGTTTTTT. Protein: CASSDPRGRSNEKLFF. Variable domain in full (rest from reference TRBV2 and TRBJ1-4): EPEVTQTPSHQVTQMGQEVILRCVPISNHLYFYWYRQILGQKVEFLVSFYNNEISEKSEIFDDQFSVERPDGSNFTLKIRSTKLEDSAMYFCASSDPRGRSNEKLFFGSGTQLSVL.

The chain recombines TRBV7-2 with TRBJ2-6, with D perhaps matching TRBD2 (5 bases). Between the trimmed V and J ends, which lost 5 bases and 4 bases, there was a span of 12 bases. The germline V gene has CDR1 SGHTA and CDR2 FQGNSA. The CDR3 is 15 residues long. Here the CDR3 reads CASSPRRSGANVLTF. The CDR3 DNA is TGTGCCAGCAGCCCGAGGAGGTCCGGGGCCAACGTCCTGACTTTC.

A few counts support this clone. J is TRBJ2-1 and V is TRBV6-6; TRBD1 or TRBD2 may be the D gene (5 bases each). The germline gives CDR1 MNHNY, CDR2 SVGAGI (reference sequence). The ends were cut back, 5 bases at V and 6 bases at J, with 17 bases in the middle. The CDR3 is 15 residues long. The CDR3 DNA follows: TGTGCCAGCAGTAAGGGGAGACGGTCTGGCAATGAGCAGTTCTTC. Translation: CASSKGRRSGNEQFF.

This clone was observed a handful of times. The sample has other DNA sequences that encode this CDR3 too. The chain couples TRBV5-1 to TRBJ2-1, with 8 bases that match TRBD2. Germline trimming cut 3 bases from V and 0 bases from J; bases unmatched to any gene: 2. The germline CDR1 and CDR2 sequences are SGHRS and YFSETQ. The CDR3 is 15 amino acids. The CDR3 DNA follows: TGCGCCAGCAGCTCGAGCGGGAGCTCCTACAATGAGCAGTTCTTC. Encoded protein: CASSSSGSSYNEQFF.

This clone was seen many times. The gene calls are TRBV28 and TRBJ1-1; tentatively, D is TRBD1 (5 bases). Between the trimmed V and J ends, which lost 6 bases and 1 base, there was a span of 18 bases. Germline V gene sequence: CDR1 MDHEN, CDR2 SYDVKM. The CDR3 has 16 amino acids. The CDR3 loop is CASRSGVALTNTEAFF. In DNA, the CDR3 is TGTGCCAGCAGGTCGGGGGTTGCTCTCACGAACACTGAAGCTTTCTTT.

The chain links TRBV11-2 to TRBJ2-7; D is uncertain. Germline CDR1 SGHAT, CDR2 FQNNGV. The CDR3 sequence is 13 residues long. V lost 0 bases to trimming and J lost 2 bases, with 5 bases between them. CDR3 loop: CASSLDRPYEQYF. In nucleotides, the CDR3 is TGTGCCAGCAGCTTAGATCGCCCCTACGAGCAGTACTTC.